This T cell receptor (beta chain) derives from a study of cytomegalovirus exposure and HLA in healthy donors. Clones were read by immunoSEQ multiplex PCR, and TCRdb kept only the in-frame ones, dropping some. The sample gives about 360,000 clones, about nine tenths of which show up once; roughly 0.82% is in the top ten. Comment on this clone: Its matching antigen is unknown.

The CDR3 loop spans 15 amino acids. Per germline, CDR1 SGHDT and CDR2 YYEEEE. V lost 4 bases, J lost 6 bases, and 17 bases lay in between. Notes on the study in general: Investigators reported 150 to 200 TCR beta chains as tied to cytomegalovirus.

This chain connects TRBV5-6 to TRBJ2-1, with a possible D match to TRBD2 (6 bases). This receptor was obtained from a woman under 30 in good health and CMV-seronegative. Specimen: PBMCs. The CDR3 is CASSPVSAGSNEQFF. The DNA of the CDR3 is TGTGCCAGCAGCCCGGTCTCGGCGGGGAGCAATGAGCAGTTCTTC. The entire variable domain, with the rest obtained from reference TRBV5-6 and TRBJ2-1, is as follows: DAGVTQSPTHLIKTRGQQVTLRCSPKSGHDTVSWYQQALGQGPQFIFQYYEEEERQRGNFPDRFSGHQFPNYSSELNVNALLLGDSALYLCASSPVSAGSNEQFFGPGTRLTVL.